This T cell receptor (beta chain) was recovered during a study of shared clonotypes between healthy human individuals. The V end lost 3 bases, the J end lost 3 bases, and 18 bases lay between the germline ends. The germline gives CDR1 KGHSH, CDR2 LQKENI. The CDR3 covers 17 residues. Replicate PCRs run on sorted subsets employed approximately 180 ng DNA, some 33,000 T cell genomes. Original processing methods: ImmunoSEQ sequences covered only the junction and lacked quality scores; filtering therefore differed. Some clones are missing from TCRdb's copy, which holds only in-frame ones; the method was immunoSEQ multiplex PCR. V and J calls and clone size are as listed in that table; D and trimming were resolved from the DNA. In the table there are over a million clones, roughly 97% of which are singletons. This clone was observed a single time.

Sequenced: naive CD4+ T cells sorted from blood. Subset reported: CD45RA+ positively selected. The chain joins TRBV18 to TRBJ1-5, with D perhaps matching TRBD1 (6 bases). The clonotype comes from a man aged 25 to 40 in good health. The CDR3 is CASSPKKGGSHNQPQHF. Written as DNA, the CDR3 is TGTGCCAGCTCACCTAAGAAGGGGGGTTCCCACAATCAGCCCCAGCATTTT.